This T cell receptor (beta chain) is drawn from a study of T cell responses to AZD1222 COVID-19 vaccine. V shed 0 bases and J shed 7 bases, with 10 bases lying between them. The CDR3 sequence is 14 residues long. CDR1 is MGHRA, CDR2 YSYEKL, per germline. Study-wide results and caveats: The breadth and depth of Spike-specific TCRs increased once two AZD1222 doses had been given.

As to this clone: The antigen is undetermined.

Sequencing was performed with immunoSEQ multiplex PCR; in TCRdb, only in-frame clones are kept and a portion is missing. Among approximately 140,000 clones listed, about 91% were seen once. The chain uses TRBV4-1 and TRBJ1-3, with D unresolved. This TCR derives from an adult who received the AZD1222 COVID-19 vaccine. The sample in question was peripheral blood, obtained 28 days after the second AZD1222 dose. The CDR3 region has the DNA TGCGCCAGCAGCCAAGAGTGGGCTAGGAACACCATATATTTT. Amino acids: CASSQEWARNTIYF.